Listed below are T cell receptor beta chains from one sample, sequenced in a study of cytomegalovirus exposure and HLA in healthy donors. Repertoires were generated with immunoSEQ multiplex PCR, while TCRdb's copy carries only in-frame clones and drops some. The sample contains more than 150,000 clones, over 75% of which appear only once. The sequenced sample consisted of PBMCs. These receptors all stem from a woman in her 30s in good health and CMV-seronegative. The CDR3 runs from the conserved cysteine through the conserved F or W. A D gene is named only where the DNA matches it firmly. Size tells how often a clone was seen (once, few, many) or the class of an expanded clone, and some rows leave it out.

V gene,D gene,CDR3 length,clone size,J gene,CDR3 protein,CDR3 DNA
TRBV9,TRBD1,18,-,TRBJ1-2,CASSVGVSGTGGRDGYTF,TGTGCCAGCAGCGTAGGCGTTTCCGGGACAGGAGGTCGCGATGGCTACACCTTC
TRBV21-1,-,15,-,TRBJ1-2,CASSKAGGDNYGYTF,TGTGCCAGCAGCAAAGCGGGGGGGGACAACTATGGCTACACCTTC
TRBV5-6,TRBD1,13,-,TRBJ2-7,CASTLRQGYEQYF,TGTGCCAGCACACTGCGACAGGGATACGAGCAGTACTTC
TRBV10-3,-,15,once,TRBJ1-4,CAIRDDDSTNEKLFF,TGTGCCATCAGAGACGACGACAGTACTAATGAAAAACTGTTTTTT
TRBV9,-,15,-,TRBJ2-2,CASSTRGRNTGELFF,TGTGCCAGCAGCACAAGGGGGAGGAACACCGGGGAGCTGTTTTTT
TRBV5-1,TRBD2,20,-,TRBJ2-3,CASSPHRGLAGGPGTDTQYF,TGCGCCAGCAGCCCCCATCGGGGACTAGCGGGGGGGCCGGGCACAGATACGCAGTATTTT
TRBV5-1,-,13,-,TRBJ2-7,CASSDHRDPRQYF,TGCGCCAGCAGCGATCACAGGGACCCGAGGCAGTACTTC
TRBV6-5,TRBD2,15,-,TRBJ2-3,CASSSSGGPTDTQYF,TGTGCCAGCAGTTCTAGCGGGGGGCCCACAGATACGCAGTATTTT
TRBV7-6,-,15,-,TRBJ2-7,CASSLAVRGPYEQYF,TGTGCCAGCAGCTTAGCAGTCAGGGGCCCTTACGAGCAGTACTTC
TRBV18,TRBD2,15,few,TRBJ2-1,CASSPSRGDVNEQFF,TGTGCCAGCTCACCATCGCGGGGGGACGTAAATGAGCAGTTCTTC